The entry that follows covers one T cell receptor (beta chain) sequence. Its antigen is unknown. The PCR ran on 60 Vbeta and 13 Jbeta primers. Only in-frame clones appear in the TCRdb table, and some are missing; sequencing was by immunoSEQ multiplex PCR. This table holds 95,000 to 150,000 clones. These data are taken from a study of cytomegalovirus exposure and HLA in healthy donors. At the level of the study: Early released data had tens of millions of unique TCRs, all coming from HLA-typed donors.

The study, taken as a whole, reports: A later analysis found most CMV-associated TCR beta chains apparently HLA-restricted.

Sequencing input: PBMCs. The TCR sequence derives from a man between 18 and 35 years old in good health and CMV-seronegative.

For the CDR3, the DNA is TGTGCCAGCAGCCCCCCGGCGGGTGGCTATGGCTACACCTTC. Its translation: CASSPPAGGYGYTF. This chain joins TRBV5-6 and TRBJ1-2; D gene unclear. Trimming shortened V by 4 bases and J by 4 bases, and 14 bases separated the two germline ends. Looked up from germline, CDR1 is SGHDT and CDR2 is YYEEEE. The CDR3 totals 14 residues. The full variable domain, in which reference TRBV5-6 and TRBJ1-2 provide the parts outside the CDR3, is DAGVTQSPTHLIKTRGQQVTLRCSPKSGHDTVSWYQQALGQGPQFIFQYYEEEERQRGNFPDRFSGHQFPNYSSELNVNALLLGDSALYLCASSPPAGGYGYTFGSGTRLTVV.